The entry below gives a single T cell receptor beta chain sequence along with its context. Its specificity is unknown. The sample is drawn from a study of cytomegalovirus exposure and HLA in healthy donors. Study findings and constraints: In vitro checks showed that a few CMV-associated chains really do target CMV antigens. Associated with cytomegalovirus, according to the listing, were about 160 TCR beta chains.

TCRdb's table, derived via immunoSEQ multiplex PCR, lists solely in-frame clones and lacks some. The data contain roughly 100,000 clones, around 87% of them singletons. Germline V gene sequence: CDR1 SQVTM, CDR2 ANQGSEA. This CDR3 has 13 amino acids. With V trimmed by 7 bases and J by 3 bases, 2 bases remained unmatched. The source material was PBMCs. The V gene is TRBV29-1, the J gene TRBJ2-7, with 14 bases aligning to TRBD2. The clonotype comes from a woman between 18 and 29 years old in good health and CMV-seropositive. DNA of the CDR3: TGCAGCGCAGGGACTAGCGGGGGCTACGAGCAGTACTTC. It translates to CSAGTSGGYEQYF.